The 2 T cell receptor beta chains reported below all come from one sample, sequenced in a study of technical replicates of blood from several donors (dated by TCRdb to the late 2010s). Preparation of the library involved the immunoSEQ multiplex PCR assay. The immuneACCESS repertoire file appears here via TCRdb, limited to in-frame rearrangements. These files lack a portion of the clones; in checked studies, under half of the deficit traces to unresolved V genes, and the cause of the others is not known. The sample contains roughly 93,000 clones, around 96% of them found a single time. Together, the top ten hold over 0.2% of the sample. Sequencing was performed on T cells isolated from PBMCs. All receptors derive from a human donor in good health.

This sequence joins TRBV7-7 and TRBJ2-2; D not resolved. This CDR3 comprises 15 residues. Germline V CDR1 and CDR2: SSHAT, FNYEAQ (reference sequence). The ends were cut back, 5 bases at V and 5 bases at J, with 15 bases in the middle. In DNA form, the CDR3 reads TGTGCCAGCAGCCACCGGTTTTTCGAGACCGGGGAGCTGTTTTTT. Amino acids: CASSHRFFETGELFF.

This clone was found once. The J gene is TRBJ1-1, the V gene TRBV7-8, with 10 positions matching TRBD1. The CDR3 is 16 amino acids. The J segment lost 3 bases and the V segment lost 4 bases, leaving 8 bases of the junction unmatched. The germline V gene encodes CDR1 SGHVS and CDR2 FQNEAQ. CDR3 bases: TGTGCCAGCAGCTCACCCCTGGGACAGGGGTACACTGAAGCTTTCTTT. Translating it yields CASSSPLGQGYTEAFF.